This T cell receptor (beta chain) was found in a study of cytomegalovirus exposure and HLA in healthy donors (dated by TCRdb to 2017 to 2019). Regarding the study in general: According to an earlier analysis of several hundred of the donors, 200 million or so T cells yielded 90 million to 140 million unique TCR beta sequences and more than 250 Gb of sequence data. An early release covering about 600 HLA-typed donors comprised 250 to 350 gigabases of sequencing data and tens of millions of unique TCR sequences. Of the roughly 430 genotyped donors, roughly 80% fell in the genetic ancestry cluster associated with self-reported Caucasian donors. The study aimed to test whether cataloging public T cell receptors could reveal signatures of past pathogen exposure. The T cell repertoires of 666 subjects were profiled by immunosequencing and related to cytomegalovirus serostatus. A separate validation cohort of more than 100 different subjects was used in addition to the 666-subject first cohort. To predict cytomegalovirus infection status, the study combined high-throughput TCR immunosequencing, statistical association of individual TCRs with disease status, and machine learning. A later analysis re-examined previously published TCR beta repertoires from hundreds of donors and added high-resolution HLA genotyping to investigate patterns of TCR occurrence. Rather than using new phenotypic data, the later analysis identified candidate immune exposures from TCR beta sequences and from how often those sequences occurred across donors. To decide whether each TCR beta V gene segment behaved as functional or pseudogenic, an earlier analysis of some 580 of the donors relied on high-throughput TCR beta sequencing. Donor age, sex, ethnicity and CMV serostatus were compiled together with the repertoire data. Genome-wide SNP genotypes for about 65% of the roughly 670 donors were used in a later genetic analysis, which treated that subset as a discovery cohort. All discovery cohort repertoires had been generated using a single sequencing platform. Class I and class II HLA loci were covered by the typing at four-digit resolution. The number of donors typed differed by locus, with roughly 620-630 for A, B, C, DRB1 and DQB1, roughly 550 for DQA1, about 610 for DPA1, and 400 to 490 for DPB1. About five DR-DQ haplotypes were handled as single units for association and clustering because linkage in the cohort was strong. Among a few hundred genotyped donors of the cohort, an average of about 240,000 unique TCR beta nucleotide sequences were sequenced per donor, 15% to 20% of them non-productive. On the study overall, not on this receptor specifically: A further reported finding was that TCR beta sequences accurately predicted the HLA-A and HLA-B alleles for most subjects in the first cohort. Presence/absence analyses assumed roughly uniform sequencing depth across donors, an assumption that may not hold. The sequencing pipeline was judged likely to have produced a cluster of highly shared sequence variants as a technical artifact. When HLA alleles, especially DR and DQ, strongly co-occurred, attributing TCR associations to individual alleles was difficult. In a later analysis, most CMV-associated TCR beta chains were found to appear HLA-restricted, with HLA associations seemingly driven largely by CMV exposure. Because counts were too low, roughly 16 rarely observed V segments, including chromosome 9 orphons, were excluded from the earlier analysis of a few hundred of the donors. A later genetic analysis reported fewer N-insertions in productive TCRs among donors in an Asian-associated ancestry cluster than the roughly 700-donor mean. The classifier was reported to diagnose cytomegalovirus status with high specificity and sensitivity in both the original and validation cohorts. While some public TCRs were present in many individuals, most TCR sequences turned up only very rarely across donors. In vitro tests confirmed that a few of the cytomegalovirus-associated TCR beta chains recognize cytomegalovirus antigens. A later analysis associated around 16,000 TCR beta sequences with specific HLA alleles at a false discovery rate of 0.05. In a later analysis, the rate of TCR association differed among HLA loci, with DRB1 alleles having the most associated TCRs and HLA-C alleles having the fewest. The study gave a list of 150 to 200 TCR beta chains associated with cytomegalovirus. Several of the top co-occurrence clusters appeared to be linked to parvovirus B19, influenza, CMV and Epstein-Barr virus, according to a later analysis. In an earlier analysis of 587 of the donors, most TCR beta V segments appeared in productive rearrangements about 90% or about 30% of the time, broadly matching IMGT annotations. According to the authors, the approach could potentially be generalized to other disease states and immunological phenotypes. Only TCR beta chains were sequenced in this cohort, and the absence of alpha or paired-chain data limited detectable features. CMV serostatus was the only immune exposure information available for the cohort. A later analysis found that HLA-associated TCR beta chains were more clonally expanded and had lower generation probabilities than equally common non-associated chains. Linkage disequilibrium might explain the correlated functional status among segregating V segments, but an unknown experimental factor could not be excluded. HLA typing was unavailable for some donors at each locus, so association tests used only the typed subset. Because the 87-base-pair reads could not distinguish some IMGT-functional V segments, including TRBV6-2 and TRBV6-3, those segments were excluded. An association between a missense DCLRE1C variant and V-gene and J-gene trimming of TCR beta chains was found in a later genetic analysis and replicated in an independent cohort.

Details on this clone: Its antigen is not yet known. It has no much larger one-base neighbor in the sample; base qualities were not kept.

The cohort was made up of 666 healthy bone marrow donors. All cohort members were sampled while nominally healthy, although unrecorded immune exposures were likely present. The donor tested CMV seronegative and was one of the 352 seronegative cohort members. Each donor provided a peripheral blood sample, and peripheral blood mononuclear cells were used for TCR beta sequencing. The Qiagen DNeasy Blood Extraction Kit was used to extract genomic DNA from the blood cell samples. The library was produced with the immunoSEQ multiplex PCR assay. For the multiplex PCR, a mixture combining 60 forward primers for TCR Vbeta segments and 13 reverse primers for TCR Jbeta segments was used. Amplification of the CDR3 region of rearranged TCR beta genes was performed with a multiplex PCR assay on genomic DNA. The amplified TCR beta libraries were sequenced on the Illumina HiSeq System as 87-base-pair reads. As for the authors' bioinformatics: Across the roughly 600 repertoires, a later analysis counted approximately 83 million unique TCR beta chains, around 11 million of which were shared by at least two donors. Raw reads were error-corrected and collapsed into unique sequences by a nearest-neighbor algorithm in which closely related sequences were merged to remove PCR and sequencing errors. To assign V, D and J gene segments, CDR3 sequences were aligned to IMGT reference sequences. For a sequence to be retained, a match of at least six nucleotides was required to both a V gene segment and a J gene segment. A rearrangement was called productive if the CDR3 had no stop codons and remained in frame with V and J, and every other rearrangement was called non-productive. CDR3 was defined by IMGT convention, running from the second conserved V-encoded cysteine to the conserved J-encoded phenylalanine. The earlier analysis of some 550 of the donors excluded any sequence lacking an unambiguous match to a single V gene segment. An earlier analysis of some 500 of the donors classified V segments as functional when productive rearrangements were above 56.7% and as segregating when the standard deviation between donors was above 5%. To diagnose cytomegalovirus status from the catalog of TCR beta chain sequences, a statistical classification framework was built. In a later analysis, V and J genes were assigned by comparing TCR nucleotide sequences against IMGT/GENE-DB human TR gene sequences. A later analysis assigned CDR3 sequences and most-parsimonious VDJ recombination scenarios with the TCRdist pipeline. In a later analysis, each TCR beta chain was defined by its CDR3 amino acid sequence together with its V-gene family, and reads lacking a unique V-gene family were excluded. To address suspected cross-contamination and a sequencing artifact, a later analysis removed 550 to 750 highly shared, low-generation-probability nucleotide sequences. A later analysis calculated a clonal expansion index for each public chain from normalized within-repertoire ranks of inferred template counts. A later analysis computed generation probabilities with a VDJ recombination model fitted to out-of-frame rearrangements, and checked the results against IGoR. Hypergeometric tests were used in a later analysis to score TCR-TCR, TCR-HLA and TCR-CMV co-occurrence, with a repertoire-size bias correction applied to the TCR pairs. A later analysis estimated false discovery rates by permuting HLA or CMV assignments 20 times. In a later analysis, co-occurring TCRs were grouped using DBSCAN, with TCRdist sequence similarity added in when clustering inside HLA-allele-positive subsets. For co-occurrence clustering, repertoires with fewer than 30,000 or more than 120,000 public chains were excluded, along with four or five repertoires with anomalous nucleotide sharing. TCRdb stores this immuneACCESS table with in-frame sequences only. Part of the clones is absent; in the studies checked, under half of the shortfall reflects unresolved V genes, and no reason is known for the rest. That table furnishes V, J and clone size, whereas the DNA furnished D and trimming. The sample table holds approximately 160,000 clones, of which approximately 78% were seen once. The ten largest make up about 0.77% of the sample.

The CDR3 sequence holds 14 residues, the cysteine and phenylalanine included. The CDR3 DNA has 42 bases and is translated from base 1. CDR1 is given as MDHEN and CDR2 as SYDVKM, both from the germline V gene. Relative to germline, V is missing 2 bases and J is missing 4 bases, with 1 base of the junction outside any gene match. The receptor chain draws on TRBV28 and TRBJ1-3, with 8 junctional bases fitting TRBD1. Sequencing was performed on PBMCs. This TCR was recovered from a woman between 18 and 29 years old in good health and CMV-seronegative. The CDR3 is CASSLRDRGNTIYF. The DNA is TGTGCCAGCAGTTTACGGGACAGGGGAAACACCATATATTTT.